What follows are 6 T cell receptor beta chains derived from one specimen sequenced in a study of T cell responses to AZD1222 COVID-19 vaccine. Only in-frame clones appear in the TCRdb table, and some are missing; sequencing was by immunoSEQ multiplex PCR. The sample lists roughly 170,000 clones; around 88% were seen once. Specimen: peripheral blood, collected on day 0 of AZD1222 vaccination. These receptors were obtained from an adult in good health.

The chain couples TRBV2 to TRBJ2-7, with D unclear. This CDR3 is built from 13 residues. Germline-derived CDR1 and CDR2 are SNHLY and FYNNEI. V was pared by 1 base and J by 3 bases, with 7 bases between. CDR3 residues: CASSEGRFYEQYF. The CDR3 DNA sequence: TGTGCCAGCAGTGAAGGCCGGTTCTACGAGCAGTACTTC.

V gene TRBV24-1 combines with J gene TRBJ2-2; D may correspond to TRBD1 or TRBD2 (5 bases each). The CDR3 is 15 residues long. The V end was cut by 2 bases, the J end by 3 bases, with 9 bases between. From germline, CDR1 is KGHDR and CDR2 SFDVKD. In nucleotides, the CDR3 is TGTGCCACCAGTGATTGGGACCCATACACCGGGGAGCTGTTTTTT. Translating it yields CATSDWDPYTGELFF.

The chain joins TRBV7-3 to TRBJ1-3, with 8 bases aligning to TRBD1. Per germline, CDR1 SGHTA and CDR2 FQGTGA. The CDR3 is 15 residues long. V shed 11 bases and J 4 bases; nucleotides not matched to a gene: 13. For the CDR3, the DNA is TGTGCCGGGCGAAGACAGGGGCGTAAAGGAAACACCATATATTTT. Translated, it gives CAGRRQGRKGNTIYF. The variable domain in full, with the rest retrieved from reference TRBV7-3 and TRBJ1-3, is GAGVSQTPSNKVTEKGKYVELRCDPISGHTALYWYRQSLGQGPEFLIYFQGTGAADDSGLPNDRFFAVRPEGSVSTLKIQRTERGDSAVYLCAGRRQGRKGNTIYFGEGSWLTVV.

The gene calls are TRBV6-5 and TRBJ1-6, with D possibly TRBD1 on 5 matching bases. The CDR3 is 15 residues long. The ends were cut back, 10 bases at V and 12 bases at J, with 25 bases in the middle. The germline V gene encodes CDR1 MNHEY and CDR2 SVGAGI. This chain's CDR3 is CATSPGGEGRRPLHF. The CDR3 DNA sequence: TGTGCCACCTCCCCCGGGGGGGAAGGGAGGCGACCCCTCCACTTT.

J is TRBJ2-3 and V is TRBV11-2, with D unclear. This CDR3 contains 14 residues. CDR1 is SGHAT, CDR2 FQNNGV, per germline. The V end lost 3 bases, the J end lost 8 bases, and 15 bases lay between the germline ends. The CDR3 nucleotides read TGTGCCAGCAGCTTCGGACGGGCTTCGGGTACGCAGTATTTT. Translating it yields CASSFGRASGTQYF. The full variable domain, completed using reference TRBV11-2 and TRBJ2-3, is EAGVAQSPRYKIIEKRQSVAFWCNPISGHATLYWYQQILGQGPKLLIQFQNNGVVDDSQLPKDRFSAERLKGVDSTLKIQPAKLEDSAVYLCASSFGRASGTQYFGPGTRLTVL.

In this sample, this clone turned up once. V and J are TRBV5-1 and TRBJ1-1, with unresolved D. This CDR3 spans 14 amino acids. V lost 4 bases, J lost 7 bases, and 17 bases lay in between. Per germline, CDR1 SGHRS and CDR2 YFSETQ. In DNA form, the CDR3 reads TGCGCCAGCAGCCCCATCGGCGGTTTTGGTGAAGCTTTCTTT. Its protein is CASSPIGGFGEAFF. Supplemented by reference TRBV5-1 and TRBJ1-1, the full variable domain reads KAGVTQTPRYLIKTRGQQVTLSCSPISGHRSVSWYQQTPGQGLQFLFEYFSETQRNKGNFPGRFSGRQFSNSRSEMNVSTLELGDSALYLCASSPIGGFGEAFFGQGTRLTVV.